These T cell receptor beta chains were read from a single sample in a study of CD8 T cells in Susac syndrome. MiXCR, applied by TCRdb to the immunoSEQ multiplex PCR reads, yields one record per CDR3 protein. This sample has more than 100,000 distinct CDR3 sequences, with about 93% found just once. Material for sequencing was CD8+ T cells from PBMCs. The receptors originated from a human donor with Susac syndrome. Both conserved end residues are part of each CDR3. Each record gives: D gene, J gene, clone size, V gene, CDR3 protein, CDR3 DNA. D genes are given only for firm matches. A row's size may be missing; if present it is once, few, many or a size class.

NA | TRBJ2-1 | NA | TRBV10-3 | CGTWDTSSSYNEQFF | TGTGGAACCTGGGACACTAGCAGCTCCTACAATGAGCAGTTCTTC
TRBD1 | TRBJ1-1 | NA | TRBV4-1 | CASSHWDSTEAFF | TGCGCCAGCAGCCATTGGGACAGCACTGAAGCTTTCTTT
NA | TRBJ1-1 | NA | TRBV12-3/TRBV12-4 | CASSSTTQGNTEAFF | TGTGCCAGCAGTTCCACAACCCAGGGGAACACTGAAGCTTTCTTT
NA | TRBJ2-2 | NA | TRBV12-3/TRBV12-4 | CASSTDGVSRELFF | TGTGCCAGCAGTACCGACGGAGTTTCCAGGGAGCTGTTTTTT
NA | TRBJ2-1 | NA | TRBV9 | CASSVAIYNEQFF | TGTGCCAGCAGCGTAGCGATCTACAATGAGCAGTTCTTC
NA | TRBJ2-1 | NA | TRBV7-9 | CASIATSYNEQFF | TGTGCCAGCATCGCCACTAGTTACAATGAGCAGTTCTTC
NA | TRBJ2-5 | once | TRBV6-5 | CASSPRTPPEETQYF | TGTGCCAGCAGTCCTCGTACCCCACCGGAGGAGACCCAGTACTTC
TRBD1 | TRBJ2-7 | NA | TRBV29-1 | CSVHGQVGNEQYF | TGCAGCGTCCATGGACAGGTTGGGAACGAGCAGTACTTC
NA | TRBJ1-1 | NA | TRBV30 | CAWTTRPTLGAFF | TGTGCCTGGACAACTCGACCGACGCTGGGTGCTTTCTTT
NA | TRBJ1-2 | NA | TRBV27 | CASSMTPGHYTF | TGTGCCAGCAGTATGACGCCGGGACACTACACCTTC
NA | TRBJ1-4 | NA | TRBV20-1 | CNGTQKLFF | TGCAACGGGACCCAAAAACTGTTTTTT
NA | TRBJ1-6 | NA | TRBV7-2 | CASSSGQSYYNSPLHF | TGTGCCAGCAGCTCCGGACAGTCCTACTATAATTCACCCCTCCACTTT
TRBD1 | TRBJ2-6 | NA | TRBV9 | CASSSRTGVFSGANVLTF | TGTGCCAGCAGCAGCCGGACAGGGGTGTTCTCTGGGGCCAACGTCCTGACTTTC
NA | TRBJ2-5 | NA | TRBV6-5 | CASGSETKTQYF | TGTGCCAGCGGTAGTGAAACGAAGACCCAGTACTTC
NA | TRBJ2-1 | NA | TRBV7-2 | CASSLLAASSYNEQFF | TGTGCCAGCAGCTTATTAGCGGCCAGCTCCTACAATGAGCAGTTCTTC
NA | TRBJ1-2 | NA | TRBV12-3/TRBV12-4 | CASSRADDGYTF | TGTGCCAGCTCCCGGGCGGACGATGGCTACACCTTC
TRBD1 | TRBJ1-2 | NA | TRBV13 | CASSRGTGVGYTF | TGTGCCAGCAGCCGCGGGACAGGGGTTGGCTACACCTTC